The 10 T cell receptor beta chains presented below share a single source sample, sequenced in a study of blood T cell repertoires in COVID-19 (dated by TCRdb to 2019 to 2021). Libraries were made using the immunoSEQ multiplex PCR assay. TCRdb obtained this table from immuneACCESS and retained in-frame rearrangements with V and J assigned. These tables miss some clones; where compared with another copy, unresolved V genes account for less than half of the shortfall, and the remainder is unexplained. The sample table lists 180,000 or so clones, roughly 88% of them with a count of one. Roughly 9.8% of the sample goes to the ten largest clones. What was sequenced was peripheral blood. These receptors were collected from a human donor with active or convalescent COVID-19. The donor label of this sample is uncertain.

The chain has TRBV11-3 and TRBJ2-1, with 8 bases matching TRBD2. Losses at the gene ends were 1 base for V and 15 bases for J; bases not matched to a gene: 8. The CDR3 contains 13 residues. The germline gives CDR1 SGHNT, CDR2 YENEEA. For the CDR3, the DNA is TGTGCCAGCAGCTTAGTGGAGCGGGAGCATGGGTTCTTC. Its translation is CASSLVEREHGFF. The complete variable domain, with remaining parts taken from reference TRBV11-3 and TRBJ2-1, reads EAGVVQSPRYKIIEKKQPVAFWCNPISGHNTLYWYLQNLGQGPELLIRYENEEAVDDSQLPKDRFSAERLKGVDSTLKIQPAELGDSAVYLCASSLVEREHGFFGPGTRLTVL.

About this clone itself: Other DNA sequences in the sample encode the same CDR3. The V call is TRBV4-1, the J call TRBJ2-5; 15 bases are a match to TRBD2. This CDR3 has 16 amino acids. The junction had 2 bases not matched to a gene; V was cut back by 4 bases and J by 2 bases. Germline V lookup: CDR1 MGHRA, CDR2 YSYEKL. DNA for the CDR3: TGCGCCAGCAGCCGGGGACTAGCGGGGGGACAAGAGACCCAGTACTTC. Residues: CASSRGLAGGQETQYF.

The chain carries TRBV3-1 (or the pseudogene TRBV3-2) and TRBJ2-1, with TRBD2 as a possible D gene (5 bases). V dropped 4 bases and J dropped 9 bases, with 19 bases sitting between them. This CDR3 has 15 amino acids. The germline gives CDR1 LGHDT, CDR2 YNNKEL (reference sequence). The CDR3 bases are TGTGCCAGCAGCCCTAGCCGGGCGCGAGTTGGTGAGCAGTTCTTC. It yields the protein CASSPSRARVGEQFF.

The genes are TRBV29-1 and TRBJ1-5; D is possibly TRBD1 (6 bases). The CDR3 is 14 amino acids. Germline CDR1 reads SQVTM; CDR2 reads ANQGSEA. Deletions cut 7 bases from V and 1 base from J, with 14 bases between. CDR3 region: CSATTGLSNQPQHF. The CDR3 DNA sequence: TGCAGCGCTACGACAGGTTTAAGCAATCAGCCCCAGCATTTT. Combining the CDR3 with reference TRBV29-1 and TRBJ1-5 gives the whole variable domain SAVISQKPSRDICQRGTSLTIQCQVDSQVTMMFWYRQQPGQSLTLIATANQGSEATYESGFVIDKFPISRPNLTFSTLTVSNMSPEDSSIYLCSATTGLSNQPQHFGDGTRLSIL.

The chain combines TRBV28 with TRBJ1-5; 7 positions match TRBD1. V shed 5 bases, J shed 4 bases, and the junction held 5 bases outside the gene matches. This CDR3 contains 14 residues. Germline values: CDR1 MDHEN, CDR2 SYDVKM. CDR3 bases: TGTGCCAGCAGTGGGGACAGAACAAATCAGCCCCAGCATTTT. Its protein is CASSGDRTNQPQHF.

The V gene is TRBV19, the J gene TRBJ1-2, with TRBD1 matching 7 bases. The CDR3 extends over 12 amino acids. The ends lost 9 bases at V and 5 bases at J; junction bases unmatched: 6. Germline assignment: CDR1 LNHDA and CDR2 SQIVND (reference sequence). CDR3 sequence: CASLQGIYGYTF. CDR3 in DNA: TGTGCCAGCTTACAGGGGATTTATGGCTACACCTTC.

The chain recombines TRBV6-5 with TRBJ1-2; D is perhaps TRBD1 (5 bases). The ends were cut back, 5 bases at V and 7 bases at J, with 14 bases in the middle. CDR1 is MNHEY and CDR2 is SVGAGI in the germline V gene. This CDR3 has 13 amino acids. CDR3 bases: TGTGCCAGCAGTCAGACGGGGGTAGTTGGCTACACCTTC. It is translated as CASSQTGVVGYTF.

The chain links TRBV11-3 to TRBJ2-3; 11 nucleotides align to TRBD2. Looked up from germline, CDR1 is SGHNT and CDR2 is YENEEA. The CDR3 spans 18 residues. The V gene end was trimmed by 5 bases and the J gene end by 1 base; junction bases not matched to a gene: 11. CDR3 residues: CASSEGTSGGIGTDTQYF. In DNA, the CDR3 is TGTGCCAGCAGCGAAGGGACTAGCGGAGGGATAGGCACAGATACGCAGTATTTT.

The chain has TRBV28 and TRBJ1-1; D is perhaps TRBD1 (5 bases). V was pared by 5 bases and J by 5 bases, with 15 bases between. Germline V gene sequence: CDR1 MDHEN, CDR2 SYDVKM. The length of the CDR3 is 14 residues. The CDR3 here is CASSKRWGNTEAFF. The CDR3 bases are TGTGCCAGCAGTAAAAGGTGGGGCAATACTGAAGCTTTCTTT.

J is TRBJ1-1 and V is TRBV7-9, with 8 bases identical to TRBD1. CDR1 and CDR2 from the germline V gene are SEHNR and FQNEAQ (reference sequence). The CDR3 contains 13 residues. V was pared by 3 bases and J by 4 bases, with 1 base of the junction left unmatched. The CDR3 loop reads CASSLGTGTEAFF. CDR3 coding DNA: TGTGCCAGCAGCTTGGGGACAGGCACTGAAGCTTTCTTT.